The sample holds a few counts of the clone carrying this TCR beta chain. These data belong to a study of shared clonotypes between healthy human individuals. The overall study: Plates per donor: three CD4 naive, three CD4 memory, two CD8 naive, one CD8 memory.

The investigators split CD4+ cells into a CD45RA+ naive subset and a CD45RA-negative memory subset. V was pared by 0 bases and J by 7 bases, with 11 bases between. The CDR3 sequence is 14 residues long. The germline V gene has CDR1 SGDLS and CDR2 YYNGEE. Libraries were prepared by immunoSEQ multiplex PCR; TCRdb keeps only in-frame clonotypes and omits some of them. Of a few million clones in the sample, more than 85% were seen once. Sequencing used naive CD4+ T cells from PBMCs. Subset indicated: CD45RA+ positively selected. V usage is TRBV9 and J usage is TRBJ1-5, with TRBD1 as a possible D gene (6 bases). The source of this sequence is a man aged 18-30 years in good health. Some clones in this sample may be carry-over from other donors' samples. Here the CDR3 reads CASSVDSRGQPQHF. CDR3 bases: TGTGCCAGCAGCGTAGATTCCAGGGGACAGCCCCAGCATTTT.